This T cell receptor (beta chain) stems from a study of identical twins. Study results and limitations: Out-of-frame alpha sequences shared by twins showed excess low generation probability. Twin pairs had excess sharing that was weaker in beta out-of-frame sequences.

This clonotype occurred a few times. Its antigen is unidentified. CDR1 is MDHEN, CDR2 SYDVKM, per germline. Trimming pared 7 bases from V and 4 bases from J, leaving 13 bases between. CDR3 size: 13 residues. TCRdb re-derived calls from the 5' RACE reads in MiXCR, one entry per CDR3 protein. The table lists 700,000 to 950,000 distinct CDR3 sequences, roughly an eighth of them singletons. This sample was also put to use in a study of yellow fever vaccine responses in identical twins.

The chain is built from TRBV28 and TRBJ1-1; D might be TRBD1 (6 bases). This sequence was found in a young woman in good health. Sequenced: PBMCs. The CDR3 region has the DNA TGTGCCAGCATCCTAGCGGGGGCCACTGAAGCTTTCTTT. Its translation is CASILAGATEAFF.